This TCR beta chain was captured by sequencing in a study of cytomegalovirus exposure and HLA in healthy donors. Overall study findings and caveats: In a later analysis, TCR beta V- and J-gene trimming showed a link to a missense DCLRE1C variant.

Worth noting for this clone: Its antigen is as yet unknown.

Amplification used 60 Vbeta primers and 13 Jbeta primers. Assay used: immunoSEQ multiplex PCR; TCRdb lists only in-frame clones, some missing. Of about 72,000 clones listed, around 82% are singletons. This sequence was found in a man younger than 35 in good health and CMV-seronegative. Input material: PBMCs.

The CDR3 sequence: CAWSVLLGLAGREAQYF. In DNA form, the CDR3 reads TGTGCCTGGAGTGTACTTCTAGGACTAGCGGGCCGGGAGGCCCAGTACTTC. V is TRBV30 and J is TRBJ2-5; 11 positions agree with TRBD2. The germline CDR1 and CDR2 sequences are GTSNPN and SVGIG (reference sequence). V was clipped by 0 bases and J by 9 bases; unmatched bases: 15. The CDR3 sequence is 17 residues long.